This T cell receptor (beta chain) was sequenced during a study of post-analysis software for immune sequencing data. Study-wide points: Strong same-batch co-clustering of samples appeared with F measure clustering. The five TRBV segments detected at higher frequency in patients than in controls included TRBV5-6, TRBV5-1 and TRBV20-1. For normalized Chao1 diversity, multiple sclerosis patients scored significantly lower than controls did.

This clonotype turned up a few times. What it binds is not known. cDNA libraries for TCR beta contained unique molecular identifiers. TCRdb used MiXCR to reprocess the PCR reads, holding one entry per CDR3 protein. Here the sample spans hundreds of thousands of distinct CDR3 sequences, around 64% being singletons. The V end lost 5 bases, the J end lost 4 bases, and 6 bases lay between the germline ends. The CDR3 totals 12 residues. Specimen: blood. V is TRBV12-3 or TRBV12-4 and J is TRBJ2-1; D is unclear. The receptor's source is a girl aged 2-15 years with multiple sclerosis. The CDR3 is CASSTAYNEQFF. In DNA, the CDR3 is TGTGCCAGCAGTACAGCTTACAATGAGCAGTTCTTC.